These 24 T cell receptor beta chains were all obtained from the same sample, sequenced in a study of T cell responses to AZD1222 COVID-19 vaccine. TCRdb's table, derived via immunoSEQ multiplex PCR, lists solely in-frame clones and lacks some. The repertoire holds 200,000 or so clones, with more than 85% as singletons. This specimen consisted of peripheral blood, obtained on day 0 of MenACWY control vaccination. The receptors here all came from an adult in good health.

The rearrangement joins TRBV2 to TRBJ1-5; D not certain. Trimming removed 6 bases from V and 6 bases from J, with 6 bases in between. Per the germline V gene, CDR1 is SNHLY and CDR2 is FYNNEI. The CDR3 runs to 11 residues. CDR3 sequence reads: CASRGAQPQHF. The CDR3 DNA sequence: TGTGCCAGCAGAGGAGCTCAGCCCCAGCATTTT.

The genes are TRBV7-9 and TRBJ2-7, with 9 bases aligning to TRBD2. Germline CDR1 and CDR2: SEHNR and FQNEAQ (reference sequence). This CDR3 comprises 14 residues. J was trimmed by 5 bases and V by 2 bases; bases with no gene match: 4. The DNA of the CDR3 is TGTGCCAGCAGCTTATCCGGGACTAGCAACGAGCAGTACTTC. This encodes CASSLSGTSNEQYF.

This clone has a single count. The chain employs TRBV7-9 and TRBJ1-5; no clear D gene. Trimming left V 1 base short and J 7 bases short, with 11 bases between. Per germline, CDR1 SEHNR and CDR2 FQNEAQ (reference sequence). The CDR3 loop spans 14 amino acids. In DNA form, the CDR3 reads TGTGCCAGCAGCTTAGGCGGTCCGAAACAGCCCCAGCATTTT. Translating gives CASSLGGPKQPQHF.

This clone was picked up a small number of times. As DNA, the CDR3 is TGTGCCAGCAGTGAATTGGGGGTGGCTAATGAAAAACTGTTTTTT. Its protein is CASSELGVANEKLFF. The gene calls are TRBV2 and TRBJ1-4; possible D gene TRBD1, 5 bases. This CDR3 region has 15 residues. Germline assignment: CDR1 SNHLY and CDR2 FYNNEI. The ends were cut back, 2 bases at V and 3 bases at J, with 10 bases in the middle. The variable domain in full, with the rest retrieved from reference TRBV2 and TRBJ1-4, is EPEVTQTPSHQVTQMGQEVILRCVPISNHLYFYWYRQILGQKVEFLVSFYNNEISEKSEIFDDQFSVERPDGSNFTLKIRSTKLEDSAMYFCASSELGVANEKLFFGSGTQLSVL.

This clone was recorded only once. The chain employs TRBV28 and TRBJ1-5, with a possible D match to TRBD1 (5 bases). The CDR3 covers 16 residues. V lost 2 bases to trimming and J lost 3 bases, with 14 bases between them. Germline-derived CDR1 and CDR2 are MDHEN and SYDVKM. The CDR3 sequence is CASSLSSGAVNQPQHF. DNA of the CDR3: TGTGCCAGCAGTTTAAGTTCTGGGGCAGTCAATCAGCCCCAGCATTTT. The variable domain in full, with the rest retrieved from reference TRBV28 and TRBJ1-5, is DVKVTQSSRYLVKRTGEKVFLECVQDMDHENMFWYRQDPGLGLRLIYFSYDVKMKEKGDIPEGYSVSREKKERFSLILESASTNQTSMYLCASSLSSGAVNQPQHFGDGTRLSIL.

The chain couples TRBV19 to TRBJ2-5; 8 positions agree with TRBD1. The CDR3 contains 13 residues. Per the germline V gene, CDR1 is LNHDA and CDR2 is SQIVND (reference sequence). Unmatched junction bases numbered 10, after V lost 11 bases and J lost 5 bases. CDR3 nucleotide sequence: TGTGCCTCGACCGGACAGGGCCGTGAGACCCAGTACTTC. Amino acid sequence: CASTGQGRETQYF.

The chain is built from TRBV5-4 and TRBJ2-3, with 8 bases fitting TRBD2. J gave up 7 bases and V 2 bases, and 12 bases lay outside the gene matches. CDR3 length: 16 amino acids. Germline loops: CDR1 SGHNT, CDR2 YYREEE (reference sequence). The CDR3 is CASSFAGGGKLYTQYF. CDR3 nucleotide sequence: TGTGCCAGCAGCTTCGCTGGCGGGGGGAAACTTTATACGCAGTATTTT.

This clone was detected only once. The chain combines TRBV6-5 with TRBJ1-1; no firm D call. Germline loops: CDR1 MNHEY, CDR2 SVGAGI. V lost 4 bases, J lost 6 bases, and 12 bases lay in between. This CDR3 contains 13 residues. Here the CDR3 DNA reads TGTGCCAGCAGTTTGACCAGGTCCGCTGAAGCTTTCTTT. It codes for CASSLTRSAEAFF.

The chain uses TRBV7-2 and TRBJ1-2, with D possibly TRBD1 on 5 matching bases. The CDR3 runs 15 residues. The germline V gene has CDR1 SGHTA and CDR2 FQGNSA. V gave up 1 base and J gave up 5 bases, with 14 bases separating them. As DNA, the CDR3 is TGTGCCAGCAGCTTAGACTTGCAGGGCCGTTATGGCTACACCTTC. The encoded protein is CASSLDLQGRYGYTF.

This clone was detected once. V usage is TRBV3-1 (or the pseudogene TRBV3-2) and J usage is TRBJ1-1; weak D call: TRBD1 (6 bases). The CDR3 totals 16 residues. Germline CDR1 LGHDT, CDR2 YNNKEL (reference sequence). Trimming shortened V by 3 bases and J by 1 base, and 15 bases separated the two germline ends. Here the CDR3 DNA reads TGTGCCAGCAGCCAGTTGCGGGGGCGCAGGAACACTGAAGCTTTCTTT. Protein: CASSQLRGRRNTEAFF.

The rearrangement uses TRBV12-3 or TRBV12-4 and TRBJ1-4; tentative D call: TRBD1 (5 bases). V lost 3 bases to trimming and J lost 5 bases, with 7 bases between them. The CDR3 is 13 amino acids. For the CDR3, the DNA is TGTGCCAGCAGTTTGGGGCGGAATGAAAAACTGTTTTTT. Its protein is CASSLGRNEKLFF.

The V call is TRBV6-5, the J call TRBJ1-5; maybe TRBD1 (5 bases). Trimming pared 6 bases from V and 0 bases from J, leaving 12 bases between. The CDR3 totals 15 residues. The V gene's germline CDR1 is MNHEY and CDR2 SVGAGI. CDR3 sequence reads: CASSPGLISNQPQHF. CDR3 in DNA: TGTGCCAGCAGCCCGGGACTTATTAGCAATCAGCCCCAGCATTTT.

V is TRBV7-8 and J is TRBJ1-2; TRBD1 aligns across 11 bases. Germline trimming cut 1 base from V and 8 bases from J; bases unmatched to any gene: 3. This CDR3 comprises 14 residues. Germline loops: CDR1 SGHVS, CDR2 FQNEAQ. CDR3 DNA: TGTGCCAGCAGCTTAGGGACAGGGGGCAGGGGCTACACCTTC. This gives the protein CASSLGTGGRGYTF.

This clone was detected only a few times. The chain uses TRBV6-2 or TRBV6-3 and TRBJ2-5, with TRBD1 identical over 9 bases. The CDR3 contains 16 residues. J gave up 5 bases and V 3 bases, and 10 bases lay outside the gene matches. CDR1 is MNHEY and CDR2 is SVGEGT in the germline V gene. The CDR3 DNA follows: TGTGCCAGCAGTTATTTCCCCGGACAGGGGATGGAGACCCAGTACTTC. The encoded protein is CASSYFPGQGMETQYF.

The J gene is TRBJ1-4, the V gene TRBV12-5; 10 nucleotides line up with TRBD1. V was pared by 1 base and J by 6 bases, with 2 bases of the junction left unmatched. This CDR3 region has 15 residues. Germline V gene lookup returns CDR1 LGHNT and CDR2 FRNRAP. In nucleotides, the CDR3 is TGTGCTAGTGGTTTGGGTGGGACAGGGGATGAAAAACTGTTTTTT. It codes for CASGLGGTGDEKLFF.

The chain joins TRBV18 to TRBJ1-1; the D is unclear. CDR1 is KGHSH, CDR2 LQKENI, per germline. The CDR3 runs to 14 residues. With 0 bases removed from V and 3 bases from J, the gap between germline ends came to 8 bases. The CDR3 loop reads CASSPPEAYTEAFF. Here the CDR3 DNA reads TGTGCCAGCTCACCACCGGAGGCCTACACTGAAGCTTTCTTT.

The chain recombines TRBV20-1 with TRBJ1-1; D ambiguous. The V gene's germline CDR1 is DFQATT and CDR2 SNEGSKA (reference sequence). This CDR3 is built from 10 residues. V gave up 6 bases and J gave up 9 bases, with 11 bases separating them. CDR3 DNA sequence: TGCAGTGCCGCCGTCGGAAAAGCTTTCTTT. Encoded protein: CSAAVGKAFF.

This chain connects TRBV5-4 to TRBJ2-3; D is undetermined. Deletions cut 4 bases from V and 5 bases from J, with 20 bases between. This CDR3 contains 16 residues. In germline, CDR1 is SGHNT, CDR2 YYREEE (reference sequence). CDR3 sequence (DNA): TGTGCCAGCAGCCACCCGACACACCCATCGGAAGATACGCAGTATTTT. It yields the protein CASSHPTHPSEDTQYF.

The chain recombines TRBV11-2 with TRBJ2-1, with unresolved D. CDR1 is SGHAT, CDR2 FQNNGV, per germline. The CDR3 contains 13 residues. Trimming left V 0 bases short and J 5 bases short, with 5 bases between. CDR3 sequence (DNA): TGTGCCAGCAGCTTAGATCGGCACAATGAGCAGTTCTTC. It is translated as CASSLDRHNEQFF.

The chain joins TRBV10-2 to TRBJ1-2; a possible D gene is TRBD1 (6 bases). Germline V lookup: CDR1 WSHSY, CDR2 SAAADI. Trimming took off 3 bases at V and 6 bases at J, with 14 bases between the two ends. There are 14 residues in the CDR3. The CDR3 region is CASSDPGARDGYTF. CDR3 bases: TGCGCCAGCAGTGATCCGGGGGCGCGGGATGGCTACACCTTC.

The chain is built from TRBV7-8 and TRBJ1-4, with D unresolved. Trimming pared 5 bases from V and 0 bases from J, leaving 10 bases between. The germline gives CDR1 SGHVS, CDR2 FQNEAQ. The CDR3 is 15 residues long. CDR3 nucleotide sequence: TGTGCCAGCAGCCCACCGGGAGCAACTAATGAAAAACTGTTTTTT. Translated: CASSPPGATNEKLFF.

This clone has a handful of counts. The CDR3 reads CASSRQGYGYTF. The CDR3 DNA reads TGTGCCAGCAGTCGACAGGGGTATGGCTACACCTTC. This chain uses TRBV28 with TRBJ1-2, with 8 bases matching TRBD1. The J segment lost 5 bases and the V segment lost 5 bases, leaving 1 base of the junction unmatched. The CDR3 runs 12 residues. From germline, CDR1 is MDHEN and CDR2 SYDVKM.

The chain combines TRBV10-3 with TRBJ2-3; 8 nucleotides line up with TRBD2. V was clipped by 1 base and J by 5 bases; unmatched bases: 5. CDR3 size: 15 residues. Germline CDR1 reads ENHRY; CDR2 reads SYGVKD. The CDR3 sequence is CAISEFGGAKDTQYF. The CDR3 DNA reads TGTGCCATCAGTGAGTTCGGGGGGGCAAAAGATACGCAGTATTTT.

The chain employs TRBV7-3 and TRBJ2-2; D gene unclear. Germline lookup yields CDR1 SGHTA and CDR2 FQGTGA. The CDR3 consists of 15 residues. V was pared by 2 bases and J by 1 base, with 8 bases between. CDR3 coding DNA: TGTGCCAGCAGCTTACATCCAGGGAACACCGGGGAGCTGTTTTTT. Translating gives CASSLHPGNTGELFF. Drawing the rest from reference TRBV7-3 and TRBJ2-2, the complete variable domain is GAGVSQTPSNKVTEKGKYVELRCDPISGHTALYWYRQSLGQGPEFLIYFQGTGAADDSGLPNDRFFAVRPEGSVSTLKIQRTERGDSAVYLCASSLHPGNTGELFFGEGSRLTVL.